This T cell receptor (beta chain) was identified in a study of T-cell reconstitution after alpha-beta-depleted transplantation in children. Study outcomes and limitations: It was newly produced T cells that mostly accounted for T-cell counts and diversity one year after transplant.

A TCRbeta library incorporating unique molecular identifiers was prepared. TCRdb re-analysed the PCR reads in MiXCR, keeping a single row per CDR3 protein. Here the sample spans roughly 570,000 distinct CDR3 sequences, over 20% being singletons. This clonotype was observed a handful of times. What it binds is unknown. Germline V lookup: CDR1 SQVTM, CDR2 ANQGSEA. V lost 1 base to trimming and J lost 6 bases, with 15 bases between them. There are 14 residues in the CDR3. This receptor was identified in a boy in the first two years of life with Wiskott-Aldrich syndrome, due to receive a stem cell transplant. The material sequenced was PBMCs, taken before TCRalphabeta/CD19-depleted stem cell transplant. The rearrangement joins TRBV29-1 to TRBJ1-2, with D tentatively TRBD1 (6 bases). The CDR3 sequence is CSVEVVSGAHGYTF. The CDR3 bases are TGCAGCGTTGAAGTTGTTTCAGGGGCTCATGGCTACACCTTC.